In this sample, the clone carrying this T cell receptor beta chain turned up a few times. Its antigen remains unidentified. This record comes from a study of T cell repertoires in cytomegalovirus infection. Regarding the study as a whole: The ex vivo response showed dominance by HLA-C-restricted CMV-specific TCR beta clonotypes. Cumulative frequency of public TCR beta families picked out carriers of CMV plus the relevant HLA.

Each CDR3 protein gets one entry after TCRdb re-called the reads with MiXCR. The table lists about 300,000 distinct CDR3 sequences, roughly 23% of them singletons. Germline V lookup: CDR1 SGHTA, CDR2 FQGNSA. Trimming pared 5 bases from V and 2 bases from J, leaving 10 bases between. The CDR3 length is 14 residues. The rearrangement links TRBV7-2 to TRBJ1-5; D unclear. The receptor comes from a human donor in good health (CMV status not recorded). Some clones in this sample may be carry-over from other donors' samples. The sample was PBMCs. The CDR3 loop reads CASSTEVGNQPQHF. The CDR3 DNA follows: TGTGCCAGCAGCACCGAAGTCGGCAATCAGCCCCAGCATTTT.